This T cell receptor beta chain was observed in a study of radiotherapy plus CTLA-4 blockade in lung cancer. Whole-study findings and limits: Subsequent to radiotherapy plus ipilimumab, tumor-derived TCR clones underwent expansion in blood.

Sequencing used immunoSEQ multiplex PCR; TCRdb keeps in-frame clones, though not all of them. Among 81,000 or so clones listed, around 87% were seen once. After removal of 4 bases from V and 5 bases from J, the junction contained 7 bases not matched to a gene. Germline CDR1 is MNHNY and CDR2 is SVGAGI (reference sequence). CDR3 length: 15 residues. This clone was counted once. The antigen remains undetermined. The rearrangement uses TRBV6-6 and TRBJ2-1, with TRBD2 identical over 8 bases. This receptor was identified in a human donor with non-small cell lung cancer who had stable disease on radiotherapy plus ipilimumab. This specimen consisted of peripheral blood, obtained from a patient treated with radiotherapy plus ipilimumab. CDR3 sequence: CASSWLAGEDNEQFF. The CDR3 DNA reads as TGTGCCAGCAGTTGGCTAGCGGGCGAGGACAATGAGCAGTTCTTC.